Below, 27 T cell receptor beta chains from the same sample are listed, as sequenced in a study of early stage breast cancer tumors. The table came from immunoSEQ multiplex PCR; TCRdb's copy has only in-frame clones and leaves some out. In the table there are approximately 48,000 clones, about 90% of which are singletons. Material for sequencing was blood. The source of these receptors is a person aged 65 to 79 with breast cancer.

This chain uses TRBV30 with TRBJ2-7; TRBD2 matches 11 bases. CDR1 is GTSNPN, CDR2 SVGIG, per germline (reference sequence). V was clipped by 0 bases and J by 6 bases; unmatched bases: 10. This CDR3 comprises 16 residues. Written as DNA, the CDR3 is TGTGCCTGGAGTGTAGCACTAGCGGGGGCCATGAGCGAGCAGTACTTC. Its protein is CAWSVALAGAMSEQYF.

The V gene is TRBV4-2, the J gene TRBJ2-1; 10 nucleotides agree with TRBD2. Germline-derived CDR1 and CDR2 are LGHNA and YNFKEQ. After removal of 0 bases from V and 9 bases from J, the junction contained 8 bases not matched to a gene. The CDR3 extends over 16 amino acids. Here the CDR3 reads CASSQDFSGGAGEQFF. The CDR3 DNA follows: TGTGCCAGCAGCCAAGACTTCAGCGGGGGGGCCGGTGAGCAGTTCTTC.

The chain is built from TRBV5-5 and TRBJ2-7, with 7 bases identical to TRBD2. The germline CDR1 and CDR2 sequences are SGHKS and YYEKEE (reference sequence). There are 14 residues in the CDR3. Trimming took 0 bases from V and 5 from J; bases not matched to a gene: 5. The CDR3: CASSLEGGSHEQYF. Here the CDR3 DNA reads TGTGCCAGCAGCTTGGAAGGCGGGAGTCACGAGCAGTACTTC.

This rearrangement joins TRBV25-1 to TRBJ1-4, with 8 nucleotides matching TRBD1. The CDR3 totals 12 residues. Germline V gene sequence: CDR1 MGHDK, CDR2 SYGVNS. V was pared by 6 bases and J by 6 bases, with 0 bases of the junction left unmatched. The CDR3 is CASRGQDEKLFF. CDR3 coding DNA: TGTGCCAGCAGGGGACAGGATGAAAAACTGTTTTTT.

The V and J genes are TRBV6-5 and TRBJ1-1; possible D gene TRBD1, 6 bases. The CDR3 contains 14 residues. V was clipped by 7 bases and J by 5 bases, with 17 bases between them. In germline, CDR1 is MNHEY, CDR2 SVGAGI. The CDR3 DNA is TGTGCCAGCACGAGGGACACCGGGGAGACTGAAGCTTTCTTT. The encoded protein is CASTRDTGETEAFF.

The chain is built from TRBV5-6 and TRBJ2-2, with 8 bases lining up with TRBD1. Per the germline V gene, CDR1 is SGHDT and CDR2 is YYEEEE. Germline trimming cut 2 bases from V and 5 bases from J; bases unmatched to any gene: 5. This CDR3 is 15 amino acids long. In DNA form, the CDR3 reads TGTGCCAGCAGCTTAGCAGGGGGCAGGACCGGGGAGCTGTTTTTT. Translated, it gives CASSLAGGRTGELFF.

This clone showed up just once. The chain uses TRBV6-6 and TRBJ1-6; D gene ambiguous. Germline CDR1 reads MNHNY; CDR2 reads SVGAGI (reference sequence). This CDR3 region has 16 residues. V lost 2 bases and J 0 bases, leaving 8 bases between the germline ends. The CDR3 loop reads CASSYGQASYNSPLHF. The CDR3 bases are TGTGCCAGCAGTTACGGGCAGGCCTCCTATAATTCACCCCTCCACTTT.

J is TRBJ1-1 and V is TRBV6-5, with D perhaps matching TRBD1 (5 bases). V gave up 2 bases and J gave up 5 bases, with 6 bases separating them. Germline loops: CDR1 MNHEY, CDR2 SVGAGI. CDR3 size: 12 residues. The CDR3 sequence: CASSYGGTEAFF. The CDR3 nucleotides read TGTGCCAGCAGTTACGGGGGGACTGAAGCTTTCTTT.

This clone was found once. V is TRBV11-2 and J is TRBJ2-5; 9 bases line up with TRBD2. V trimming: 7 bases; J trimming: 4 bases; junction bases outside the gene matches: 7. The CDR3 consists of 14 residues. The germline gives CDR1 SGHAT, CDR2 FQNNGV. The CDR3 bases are TGTGCCAGCACGGCGGGAGGGCCGGGAGAGACCCAGTACTTC. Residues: CASTAGGPGETQYF.

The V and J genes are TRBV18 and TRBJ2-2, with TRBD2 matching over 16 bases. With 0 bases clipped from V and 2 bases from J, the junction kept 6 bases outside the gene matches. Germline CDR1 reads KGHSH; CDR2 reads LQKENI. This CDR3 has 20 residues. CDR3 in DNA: TGTGCCAGCTCACCACCAGGGACTAGCGGGAGGGCCCTCAACACCGGGGAGCTGTTTTTT. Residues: CASSPPGTSGRALNTGELFF.

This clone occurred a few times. CDR3: CASSPRAGYTEAFF. CDR3 bases: TGCGCCAGCAGCCCTCGGGCAGGGTACACTGAAGCTTTCTTT. The rearrangement uses TRBV10-1 and TRBJ1-1, with D possibly matching TRBD1 (5 bases). The CDR3 is 14 amino acids. CDR1 WNHNN and CDR2 SYGVQD come from the germline V gene (reference sequence). V gave up 6 bases and J gave up 3 bases, with 14 bases separating them.

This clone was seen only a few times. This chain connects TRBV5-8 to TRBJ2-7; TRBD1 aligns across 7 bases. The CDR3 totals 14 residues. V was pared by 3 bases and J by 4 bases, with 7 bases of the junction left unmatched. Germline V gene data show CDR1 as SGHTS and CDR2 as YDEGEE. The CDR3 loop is CASSSHTGDYEQYF. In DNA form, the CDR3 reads TGTGCCAGCAGCTCGCACACAGGGGATTACGAGCAGTACTTC.

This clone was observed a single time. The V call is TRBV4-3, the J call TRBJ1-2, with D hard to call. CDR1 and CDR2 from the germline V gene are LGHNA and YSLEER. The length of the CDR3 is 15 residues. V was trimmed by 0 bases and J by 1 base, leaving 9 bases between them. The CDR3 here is CASSQDSGYNYGYTF. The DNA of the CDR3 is TGCGCCAGCAGCCAAGATTCGGGGTATAACTATGGCTACACCTTC.

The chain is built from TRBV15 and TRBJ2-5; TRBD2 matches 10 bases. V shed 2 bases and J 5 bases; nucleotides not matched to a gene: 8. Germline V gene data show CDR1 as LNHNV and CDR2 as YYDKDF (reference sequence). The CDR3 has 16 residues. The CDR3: CATSRLAGAVRETQYF. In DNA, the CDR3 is TGTGCCACCAGCAGACTAGCGGGAGCGGTGCGGGAGACCCAGTACTTC.

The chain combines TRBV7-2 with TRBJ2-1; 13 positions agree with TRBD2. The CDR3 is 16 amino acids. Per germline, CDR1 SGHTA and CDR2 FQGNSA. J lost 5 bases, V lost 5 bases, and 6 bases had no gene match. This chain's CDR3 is CASSRRLAGGNNEQFF. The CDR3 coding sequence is TGTGCCAGCAGCCGGAGACTAGCGGGGGGAAACAATGAGCAGTTCTTC. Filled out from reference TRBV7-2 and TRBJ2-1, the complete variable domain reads GAGVSQSPSNKVTEKGKDVELRCDPISGHTALYWYRQSLGQGLEFLIYFQGNSAPDKSGLPSDRFSAERTGGSVSTLTIQRTQQEDSAVYLCASSRRLAGGNNEQFFGPGTRLTVL.

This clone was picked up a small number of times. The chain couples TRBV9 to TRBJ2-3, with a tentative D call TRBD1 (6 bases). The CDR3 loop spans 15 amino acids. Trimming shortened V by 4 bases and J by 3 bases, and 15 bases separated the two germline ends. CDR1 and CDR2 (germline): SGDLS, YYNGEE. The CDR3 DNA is TGTGCCAGCAGCATCCAGGGGTTTAGGACAGATACGCAGTATTTT. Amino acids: CASSIQGFRTDTQYF.

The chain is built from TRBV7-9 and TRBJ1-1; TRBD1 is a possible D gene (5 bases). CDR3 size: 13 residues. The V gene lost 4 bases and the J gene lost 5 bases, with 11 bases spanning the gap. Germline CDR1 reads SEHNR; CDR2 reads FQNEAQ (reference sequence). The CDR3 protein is CASSSQEGTEAFF. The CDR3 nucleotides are TGTGCCAGCAGCTCACAGGAGGGGACTGAAGCTTTCTTT. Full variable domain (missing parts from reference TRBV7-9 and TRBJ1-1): DTGVSQNPRHKITKRGQNVTFRCDPISEHNRLYWYRQTLGQGPEFLTYFQNEAQLEKSRLLSDRFSAERPKGSFSTLEIQRTEQGDSAMYLCASSSQEGTEAFFGQGTRLTVV.

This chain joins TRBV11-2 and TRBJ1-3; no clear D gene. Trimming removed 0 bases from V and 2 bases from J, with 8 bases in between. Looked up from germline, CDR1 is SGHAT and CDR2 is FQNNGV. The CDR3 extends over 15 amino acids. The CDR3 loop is CASSLDGQAGNTIYF. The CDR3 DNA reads TGTGCCAGCAGCTTAGATGGGCAGGCTGGAAACACCATATATTTT.

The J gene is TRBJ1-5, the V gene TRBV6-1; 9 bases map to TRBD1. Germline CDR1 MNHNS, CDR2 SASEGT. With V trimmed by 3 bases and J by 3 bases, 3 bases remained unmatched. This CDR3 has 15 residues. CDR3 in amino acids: CASSEWDRDNQPQHF. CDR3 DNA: TGTGCCAGCAGTGAGTGGGACAGGGACAATCAGCCCCAGCATTTT.

CDR3 DNA: TGTGCCACCATGGGACAGGGGTCCTACGAGCAGTACTTC. This codes for CATMGQGSYEQYF. The chain employs TRBV10-3 and TRBJ2-7; 10 nucleotides match TRBD1. The germline V gene has CDR1 ENHRY and CDR2 SYGVKD. The CDR3 totals 13 residues. Trimming took 10 bases from V and 1 from J; bases not matched to a gene: 4.

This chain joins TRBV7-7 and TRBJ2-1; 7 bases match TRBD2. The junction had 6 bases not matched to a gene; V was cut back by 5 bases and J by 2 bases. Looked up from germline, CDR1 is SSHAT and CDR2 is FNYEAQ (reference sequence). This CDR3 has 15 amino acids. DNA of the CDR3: TGTGCCAGCAGCCCGGGTCGGGGGGCCTACAATGAGCAGTTCTTC. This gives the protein CASSPGRGAYNEQFF.

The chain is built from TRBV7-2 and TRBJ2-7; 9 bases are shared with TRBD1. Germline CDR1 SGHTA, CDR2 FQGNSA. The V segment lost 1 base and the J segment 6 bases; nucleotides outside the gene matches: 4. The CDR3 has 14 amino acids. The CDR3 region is CASSLGDRGSEQYF. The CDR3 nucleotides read TGTGCCAGCAGCTTAGGTGACAGGGGGAGCGAGCAGTACTTC.

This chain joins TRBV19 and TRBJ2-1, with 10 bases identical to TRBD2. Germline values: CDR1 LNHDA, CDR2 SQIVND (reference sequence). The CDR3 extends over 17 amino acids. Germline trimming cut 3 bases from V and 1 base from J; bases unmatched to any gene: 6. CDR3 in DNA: TGTGCCAGTAGTATCCTCCCTAGCGGGGGTTCCTACAATGAGCAGTTCTTC. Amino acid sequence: CASSILPSGGSYNEQFF.

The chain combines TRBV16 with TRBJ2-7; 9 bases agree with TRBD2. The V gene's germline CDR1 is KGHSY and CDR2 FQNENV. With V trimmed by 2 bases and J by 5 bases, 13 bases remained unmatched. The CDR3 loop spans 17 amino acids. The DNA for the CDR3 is TGTGCCAGCAGCCAACATCGTTTGGCGGGGGGGGTACACGAGCAGTACTTC. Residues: CASSQHRLAGGVHEQYF.

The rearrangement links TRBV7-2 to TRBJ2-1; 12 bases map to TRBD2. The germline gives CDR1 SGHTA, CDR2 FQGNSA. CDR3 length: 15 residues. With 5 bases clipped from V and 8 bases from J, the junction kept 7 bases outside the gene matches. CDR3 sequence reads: CASSETSGRYHEQFF. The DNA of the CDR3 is TGTGCCAGCAGCGAGACTAGCGGGAGATACCATGAGCAGTTCTTC.

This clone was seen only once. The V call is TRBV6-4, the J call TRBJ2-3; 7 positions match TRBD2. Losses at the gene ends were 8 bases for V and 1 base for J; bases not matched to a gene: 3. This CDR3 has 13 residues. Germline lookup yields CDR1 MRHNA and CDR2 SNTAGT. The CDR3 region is CASGGEGTDTQYF. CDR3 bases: TGTGCCAGCGGGGGGGAGGGCACAGATACGCAGTATTTT.

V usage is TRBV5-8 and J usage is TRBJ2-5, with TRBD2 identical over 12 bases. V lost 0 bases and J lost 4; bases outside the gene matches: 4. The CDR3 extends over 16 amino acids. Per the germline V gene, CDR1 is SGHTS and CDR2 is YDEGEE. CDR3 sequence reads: CASSLERLAGAETQYF. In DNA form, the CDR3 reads TGTGCCAGCAGCTTGGAAAGACTAGCGGGGGCAGAGACCCAGTACTTC.